The subject of this entry is one TCR beta chain. Germline CDR1 is MGHRA and CDR2 is YSYEKL. The CDR3 sequence is 13 residues long. V was pared by 1 base and J by 2 bases, with 6 bases between. This entry is derived from a study of blood T cell repertoires in COVID-19. Study details: Whether acute or convalescent, the COVID-19 samples came from the United States, Italy and Spain.

Patients in Seattle were enrolled during active infection, then followed longitudinally. Authors' methods: Reference gene primer amplification gave nucleated cell count estimates. Libraries were prepared by immunoSEQ multiplex PCR; TCRdb keeps only in-frame clonotypes and omits some of them. V, J and clone size derive from that table, while D and trimming were established from the DNA sequence. There are 250,000 to 400,000 clones in the sample; around 89% occur only once, and around 1.6% lies in the top ten. The clonotype was recovered from a woman in her twenties or thirties with COVID-19, enrolled during active disease. Sequencing used peripheral blood. This chain uses TRBV4-1 with TRBJ2-7; D remains ambiguous. CDR3 protein: CASSQAIAYEQYF. CDR3 sequence (DNA): TGCGCCAGCAGCCAAGCGATAGCCTACGAGCAGTACTTC.